These 22 T cell receptor beta chains originate from one sample sequenced in a study of shared clonotypes between healthy human individuals. Sequenced by immunoSEQ multiplex PCR; TCRdb stores in-frame clones only, minus some. This table holds approximately 1.5 million clones, 98% found once. The sequenced sample was naive CD4+ T cells sorted from blood. Indicated subset: CD45RA+ positively selected. These TCRs come from a man under 40 in good health.

The chain uses TRBV15 and TRBJ1-4; 7 nucleotides agree with TRBD1. V lost 3 bases and J lost 4; bases outside the gene matches: 5. Germline V gene lookup returns CDR1 LNHNV and CDR2 YYDKDF (reference sequence). This CDR3 contains 15 residues. CDR3 residues: CATSRDDRDNEKLFF. Written as DNA, the CDR3 is TGTGCCACCAGCAGGGACGACAGGGATAATGAAAAACTGTTTTTT.

This sequence joins TRBV6-5 and TRBJ2-7, with 9 bases that match TRBD2. The CDR3 sequence is 16 residues long. V dropped 0 bases and J dropped 5; count of bases not matched to a gene: 8. Germline-derived CDR1 and CDR2 are MNHEY and SVGAGI. CDR3 nucleotides: TGTGCCAGCAGTTACTCATCCGCGGGAGGGCCTAACGAGCAGTACTTC. This gives the protein CASSYSSAGGPNEQYF.

The rearrangement links TRBV4-2 to TRBJ2-5; 8 nucleotides agree with TRBD2. V trimming: 4 bases; J trimming: 3 bases; junction bases outside the gene matches: 4. The CDR3 is 14 residues long. CDR1 and CDR2 (germline): LGHNA, YNFKEQ. In DNA, the CDR3 is TGTGCCAGCAGCCGTACACTAGCGGAAGAGACCCAGTACTTC. This gives the protein CASSRTLAEETQYF.

V and J are TRBV7-9 and TRBJ1-2, with TRBD1 matching over 7 bases. Per germline, CDR1 SEHNR and CDR2 FQNEAQ (reference sequence). With V trimmed by 3 bases and J by 6 bases, 4 bases remained unmatched. The CDR3 runs 13 residues. DNA for the CDR3: TGTGCCAGCAGCTTTGGGACAGAGGATGGCTACACCTTC. It translates to CASSFGTEDGYTF.

This chain joins TRBV5-1 and TRBJ2-2, with TRBD2 matching 12 bases. The CDR3 has 19 amino acids. Per the germline V gene, CDR1 is SGHRS and CDR2 is YFSETQ. J lost 4 bases, V lost 0 bases, and 10 bases had no gene match. CDR3 nucleotide sequence: TGCGCCAGCAGCTTGGCGGTTCTAGCGGGAGGGTCGAGCACCGGGGAGCTGTTTTTT. The encoded protein is CASSLAVLAGGSSTGELFF.

The chain joins TRBV28 to TRBJ2-5, with D perhaps being TRBD1 or TRBD2 (7 bases each). Deletions cut 5 bases from V and 2 bases from J, with 24 bases between. Germline V gene sequence: CDR1 MDHEN, CDR2 SYDVKM. The length of the CDR3 is 18 residues. CDR3 sequence reads: CASSLGGGGRTRQETQYF. CDR3 DNA: TGTGCCAGCAGTCTAGGGGGCGGGGGACGGACACGTCAAGAGACCCAGTACTTC.

J is TRBJ2-3 and V is TRBV9; possible D gene TRBD2, 6 bases. The V gene lost 4 bases and the J gene lost 6 bases, with 18 bases spanning the gap. The CDR3 extends over 15 amino acids. Germline CDR1 and CDR2: SGDLS and YYNGEE. The CDR3 bases are TGTGCCAGCAGCTCCCCGGAGGGCGCGAGGGATACGCAGTATTTT. As protein: CASSSPEGARDTQYF.

The rearrangement uses TRBV7-9 and TRBJ2-3; D not resolved. The V gene's germline CDR1 is SEHNR and CDR2 FQNEAQ (reference sequence). The CDR3 runs 13 residues. The V end was cut by 8 bases, the J end by 4 bases, with 13 bases between. CDR3 in amino acids: CASAPRNADTQYF. DNA of the CDR3: TGTGCCAGCGCCCCTCGAAATGCAGATACGCAGTATTTT.

This chain connects TRBV15 to TRBJ2-4; D is perhaps TRBD2 (7 bases). The length of the CDR3 is 14 residues. The germline gives CDR1 LNHNV, CDR2 YYDKDF (reference sequence). Trimming took off 8 bases at V and 2 bases at J, with 13 bases between the two ends. The CDR3 loop reads CATRGAESKNIQYF. CDR3 nucleotide sequence: TGTGCCACCCGGGGGGCCGAGTCCAAAAACATTCAGTACTTC. Full variable domain (remainder filled in from reference TRBV15 and TRBJ2-4): DAMVIQNPRYQVTQFGKPVTLSCSQTLNHNVMYWYQQKSSQAPKLLFHYYDKDFNNEADTPDNFQSRRPNTSFCFLDIRSPGLGDTAMYLCATRGAESKNIQYFGAGTRLSVL.

The sample holds one count of this clone. The chain uses TRBV18 and TRBJ1-4; possibly TRBD1 for D (6 bases). The CDR3 extends over 16 amino acids. In germline, CDR1 is KGHSH, CDR2 LQKENI. Trimming shortened V by 2 bases and J by 0 bases, and 10 bases separated the two germline ends. CDR3 bases: TGTGCCAGCTCACCAGACAGGCCCGCAACTAATGAAAAACTGTTTTTT. Translating it yields CASSPDRPATNEKLFF.

The rearrangement joins TRBV25-1 to TRBJ2-3; D unresolved. From germline, CDR1 is MGHDK and CDR2 SYGVNS. The germline V and J ends were trimmed by 5 bases and 7 bases, with 10 bases remaining between them. The CDR3 covers 12 residues. CDR3 sequence (DNA): TGTGCCAGCAGTCCCGGCACTCATACGCAGTATTTT. This sequence encodes CASSPGTHTQYF.

This sequence joins TRBV6-5 and TRBJ2-7; D is perhaps TRBD1 (5 bases). CDR1 and CDR2 from the germline V gene are MNHEY and SVGAGI. The length of the CDR3 is 14 residues. V was cut by 6 bases and J by 2 bases, with 14 bases left in between. CDR3 region: CASRALRQPYEQYF. The CDR3 DNA is TGTGCCAGCAGAGCACTCCGACAGCCCTACGAGCAGTACTTC.

The CDR3 region is CSVVPRLTDLGYTF. The CDR3 DNA sequence: TGCAGCGTTGTTCCGCGACTCACAGACCTCGGCTACACCTTC. The chain links TRBV29-1 to TRBJ1-2; D call uncertain. Germline lookup yields CDR1 SQVTM and CDR2 ANQGSEA. The CDR3 extends over 14 amino acids. Trimming took off 4 bases at V and 8 bases at J, with 20 bases between the two ends.

V is TRBV10-3 and J is TRBJ2-7; 9 bases are shared with TRBD2. V dropped 2 bases and J dropped 3; count of bases not matched to a gene: 5. Per the germline V gene, CDR1 is ENHRY and CDR2 is SYGVKD. The CDR3 totals 15 residues. As DNA, the CDR3 is TGTGCCATCAGTGAGGGCGGGAGGGTTTACTACGAGCAGTACTTC. Its protein is CAISEGGRVYYEQYF.

This sequence joins TRBV7-9 and TRBJ1-1, with 7 bases that match TRBD1. The J segment lost 4 bases and the V segment lost 5 bases, leaving 16 bases of the junction unmatched. This CDR3 contains 17 residues. Germline V lookup: CDR1 SEHNR, CDR2 FQNEAQ (reference sequence). The CDR3 loop is CASSNPNFATGRTEAFF. CDR3 DNA sequence: TGTGCCAGCAGCAACCCCAATTTCGCGACAGGGCGCACTGAAGCTTTCTTT.

V gene TRBV11-3 combines with J gene TRBJ1-1; D unclear. The germline CDR1 and CDR2 sequences are SGHNT and YENEEA. Trimming took 0 bases from V and 1 from J, leaving 9 bases between them. The CDR3 runs to 15 residues. This chain's CDR3 is CASSLDASGNTEAFF. The DNA of the CDR3 is TGTGCCAGCAGCTTAGATGCGTCGGGGAACACTGAAGCTTTCTTT.

The chain carries TRBV7-2 and TRBJ2-7, with 13 bases matching TRBD2. The germline gives CDR1 SGHTA, CDR2 FQGNSA. With 4 bases clipped from V and 2 bases from J, the junction kept 5 bases outside the gene matches. This CDR3 has 16 residues. CDR3 coding DNA: TGTGCCAGCAGCTCATGGGGGACTAGCGGGGCCTACGAGCAGTACTTC. It yields the protein CASSSWGTSGAYEQYF.

This chain links TRBV27 with TRBJ2-7; 8 nucleotides align to TRBD2. Trimming removed 6 bases from V and 5 bases from J; junction bases left unmatched: 6. Looked up from germline, CDR1 is MNHEY and CDR2 is SMNVEV (reference sequence). The CDR3 consists of 13 residues. CDR3 DNA: TGTGCCAGCAGGCCCAGCGGGAGCGACGAGCAGTACTTC. Residues: CASRPSGSDEQYF.

J is TRBJ1-4 and V is TRBV30, with no clear D. Germline-derived CDR1 and CDR2 are GTSNPN and SVGIG (reference sequence). CDR3 length equals 13 residues. Between the trimmed V and J ends, which lost 6 bases and 7 bases, there was a span of 15 bases. The CDR3 DNA reads TGTGCCTGCACTCCCAAAGGGAGTGAAAAACTGTTTTTT. It codes for CACTPKGSEKLFF.

The rearrangement links TRBV28 to TRBJ1-1, with TRBD1 identical over 7 bases. The J segment lost 0 bases and the V segment lost 6 bases, leaving 4 bases of the junction unmatched. The CDR3 consists of 14 residues. Germline V CDR1 and CDR2: MDHEN, SYDVKM. CDR3 bases: TGTGCCAGCAGCACGACAGGGATGAACACTGAAGCTTTCTTT. It specifies CASSTTGMNTEAFF.

V gene TRBV19 combines with J gene TRBJ1-2; possible D gene TRBD1, 6 bases. V gave up 5 bases and J gave up 8 bases, with 18 bases separating them. The CDR3 is 14 amino acids. Germline V gene lookup returns CDR1 LNHDA and CDR2 SQIVND (reference sequence). CDR3 region: CASSLPGERRGYTF. CDR3 coding DNA: TGTGCCAGTAGTTTGCCAGGGGAACGACGAGGCTACACCTTC.

This clone was found once. The chain carries TRBV7-8 and TRBJ1-2, with D possibly being TRBD1 (6 bases). The CDR3 is 18 residues long. Germline CDR1 and CDR2: SGHVS and FQNEAQ. Trimming removed 5 bases at V and 0 bases at J, with 22 bases between. CDR3 nucleotides: TGTGCCAGCAGCACACCGAGGAGAGGGGGGTTTTCTAACTATGGCTACACCTTC. Protein: CASSTPRRGGFSNYGYTF.